The present TCR beta chain was sequenced within a study of blood T cell repertoires in COVID-19. Per the original data handling: The authors estimated nucleated cell counts from reference gene primer amplification. Here immunoSEQ multiplex PCR was the method, and the copy in TCRdb shows in-frame clones only, minus some. The V and J calls and clone size come from that table; D and trimming were worked out from the DNA. Of 50,000 to 70,000 clones listed, roughly 84% are singletons. Germline V lookup: CDR1 SQVTM, CDR2 ANQGSEA. V trimming: 5 bases; J trimming: 1 base; junction bases outside the gene matches: 13. This CDR3 comprises 16 residues.

The sequence derives from a man at least 80 years old with COVID-19, enrolled during active disease. The chain is built from TRBV29-1 and TRBJ1-1; TRBD1 matches 7 bases. The sample was peripheral blood. The CDR3 DNA is TGCAGCGTTCGACAGGGTTATAAAGGGGGGAACACTGAAGCTTTCTTT. Translating it yields CSVRQGYKGGNTEAFF.